This paragraph reports one T cell receptor (beta chain). Authors' analysis steps: Nucleated cell counts were estimated from reference gene primer amplification. Clones were sequenced by immunoSEQ multiplex PCR, and TCRdb holds only the in-frame ones, with some missing. V and J calls and clone size are as listed in that table; D and trimming were resolved from the DNA. There are fewer than 400,000 clones in the sample; around nine tenths occur only once, and 4.5% to 6.5% lies in the top ten. The CDR3 is made up of 15 amino acids. J was trimmed by 4 bases and V by 2 bases; bases with no gene match: 6. From germline, CDR1 is KGHDR and CDR2 SFDVKD. Participant age was roughly 18 to 90 years, and participants resided in fewer than 30 US areas. The study assigned cohorts using participant-reported clinical history. The data belong to a study of blood T cell repertoires in COVID-19.

The J gene is TRBJ2-7, the V gene TRBV24-1; 8 bases agree with TRBD1. The sequence came from a man aged 55 to 70 who had recovered from COVID-19. Sequencing was carried out using PBMCs or T cells enriched from blood (not recorded which). CDR3 sequence (DNA): TGTGCCACCAGTGATTGGGCAGGGGGCGCGTACGAGCAGTACTTC. Protein: CATSDWAGGAYEQYF.